Listed below are T cell receptor beta chains from one sample, sequenced in a study of beta chain features in type 1 diabetes. TCRdb's table, derived via immunoSEQ multiplex PCR, lists solely in-frame clones and lacks some. The data contain approximately 250,000 clones, roughly 9.6% of them singletons. The sequencing sample was made of naive CD4+ T cells from blood. All receptors derive from a young woman in good health. Both conserved end residues are part of each CDR3. D genes are given only for firm matches. The size entry is marked missing in some rows and otherwise reads once, few, many or a size class.

cdr3_nt	cdr3_aa	clone_size	j_call	d_call	v_call
TGTGCCACCAGCAACCGGGACAGAGTCAATGAGCAGTTCTTC	CATSNRDRVNEQFF	-	TRBJ2-1	TRBD1	TRBV15
TGTGCCAGCAGTGAATCCAGCTATGGCTACACCTTC	CASSESSYGYTF	-	TRBJ1-2	-	TRBV2
TGTGCCAGCAGTGACCGGCGACGGGGGGGCAGGAATGAGCAGTTCTTC	CASSDRRRGGRNEQFF	-	TRBJ2-1	TRBD2	TRBV6-4
TGCGCCAGCAGCTTGGCGCAGGGCCGCCTCTCCTACAATGAGCAGTTCTTC	CASSLAQGRLSYNEQFF	few	TRBJ2-1	-	TRBV5-1
TGTGCCAGCAGCGAGGGCCCCGGGGGGACCTATGGCTACACCTTC	CASSEGPGGTYGYTF	few	TRBJ1-2	-	TRBV7-6
TGCGCCAGCACCTCCGAGCCGGGAAGGGGGCCCAATGAGCAGTTCTTC	CASTSEPGRGPNEQFF	-	TRBJ2-1	TRBD1	TRBV5-1
TGCGCCAGCAGCTCGGACAGGATCGCCTACGAGCAGTACTTC	CASSSDRIAYEQYF	-	TRBJ2-7	TRBD1	TRBV5-1
TGTGCCAGCAGTTCCGACAGGAGGACCGGTTCACCCCTCCACTTT	CASSSDRRTGSPLHF	-	TRBJ1-6	-	TRBV27
TGTGCCAGCAGCCCCGATCGCTCCCGGGACACTCACTACGAGCAGTACTTC	CASSPDRSRDTHYEQYF	few	TRBJ2-7	-	TRBV4-2
TGTGCCATCAGTGAGCCAAGGGGGGGGTACAATGAGCAGTTCTTC	CAISEPRGGYNEQFF	few	TRBJ2-1	-	TRBV10-3
TGTGCCAGCAGCGAAGGGACAGGCTGGGGCAATCAGCCCCAGCATTTT	CASSEGTGWGNQPQHF	-	TRBJ1-5	TRBD1	TRBV9
TGTGCCAGCGTCCGGACAGGGTCCGACGAGCAGTACTTC	CASVRTGSDEQYF	many	TRBJ2-7	TRBD1	TRBV18
TGTGCCTGGAGTCGACAGAACACTGAAGCTTTCTTT	CAWSRQNTEAFF	few	TRBJ1-1	-	TRBV30
TGCAGCGCAACAGGGGGCGTCTACGAGCAGTACTTC	CSATGGVYEQYF	-	TRBJ2-7	TRBD1	TRBV29-1
TGTGCCAGCTCACAAGTAGCGGGCGCCTCAAGTACGCAGTATTTT	CASSQVAGASSTQYF	-	TRBJ2-3	TRBD2	TRBV18
TGTGCCAGCAGCTTAGGCCTAGCGGGAGTGTCGAGGGATACGCAGTATTTT	CASSLGLAGVSRDTQYF	few	TRBJ2-3	TRBD2	TRBV11-2
TGTGCCAGCAGCCCGAGACCGGGGACCGGGGAGCTGTTTTTT	CASSPRPGTGELFF	few	TRBJ2-2	-	TRBV7-8
TGTGCCTGGAGCGTGGGACTCTCCCAGCCCCAGCATTTT	CAWSVGLSQPQHF	-	TRBJ1-5	-	TRBV30
TGCAGCACCCGACAGGGGAATATACAGACCCAGTACTTC	CSTRQGNIQTQYF	many	TRBJ2-5	TRBD1	TRBV29-1
TGTGCCAGTAGCCCCCAGACAGGCCGCGGCTCCTACGAGCAGTACTTC	CASSPQTGRGSYEQYF	-	TRBJ2-7	-	TRBV19
TGTGCCAGCAGCCGGGGACTAGCGGGCCTCACCGGGGAGCTGTTTTTT	CASSRGLAGLTGELFF	-	TRBJ2-2	TRBD2	TRBV7-6
TGTGCCAGTAGACCGCGGGGACAAGAGACCCAGTACTTC	CASRPRGQETQYF	-	TRBJ2-5	-	TRBV19
TGTGCCTGGAGTCCGAGGCGGCCGTTACGGGACTATGGCTACACCTTC	CAWSPRRPLRDYGYTF	-	TRBJ1-2	-	TRBV30
TGTGCCAGCAGCGTAGGCAGGGCACGGAGGGACACTGAAGCTTTCTTT	CASSVGRARRDTEAFF	few	TRBJ1-1	-	TRBV9
TGCGCCAGCAGCTTGCACCCTCAGGATGTCGACACCATATATTTT	CASSLHPQDVDTIYF	few	TRBJ1-3	-	TRBV5-1
TGTGCCAGCAGCGTAGGTACTTCCAATGAGCAGTTCTTC	CASSVGTSNEQFF	-	TRBJ2-1	-	TRBV9
TGTGCCAGCAGCCAATCGGGGCAGGGGGGTTCTGGCTACACCTTC	CASSQSGQGGSGYTF	-	TRBJ1-2	TRBD1	TRBV16
TGTGCCAGCAGTTTGACACCGAACTATGGCTACACCTTC	CASSLTPNYGYTF	-	TRBJ1-2	-	TRBV27
TGTGCCCGAGGGGGACTAGCGGGACAAGAGACCCAGTACTTC	CARGGLAGQETQYF	-	TRBJ2-5	TRBD2	TRBV30
TGTGCCAGCAGCGTAGCTCTGTCTTTTCGTTCCCCGGATACGCAGTATTTT	CASSVALSFRSPDTQYF	-	TRBJ2-3	-	TRBV9
TGTGCCAGCAGCTTCTCGCGGGAGCCGCGGGAGCAGTACTTC	CASSFSREPREQYF	-	TRBJ2-7	TRBD2	TRBV5-5
TGTGCCAGCAGCGTAGTACCGGACACTGAAGCTTTCTTT	CASSVVPDTEAFF	few	TRBJ1-1	-	TRBV9
TGTGCCAGCAGCACCAGAGGGGCCCCGGGTTTGGGACTAGCGGGGACCCAGTACTTC	CASSTRGAPGLGLAGTQYF	-	TRBJ2-5	TRBD2	TRBV9
TGTGCCAGCAGCGACCGAAGGGGCGCCTTCGAGCAGTACTTC	CASSDRRGAFEQYF	-	TRBJ2-7	-	TRBV13
TGTGCCAGCAGCTTTAGTCCAGGGGAAGCTTTCTTT	CASSFSPGEAFF	-	TRBJ1-1	-	TRBV7-9
TGTGCCTGGAGTGGGACAGCAGCCTACGAGCAGTACTTC	CAWSGTAAYEQYF	few	TRBJ2-7	-	TRBV30
TGTGCCAGTAGTTCTAGCGGGAGTAATTTATACGAGCAGTACTTC	CASSSSGSNLYEQYF	-	TRBJ2-7	TRBD2	TRBV19
TGTGCCAGCAGCTTGGGAGGGGGCAACACTGAAGCTTTCTTT	CASSLGGGNTEAFF	few	TRBJ1-1	TRBD1	TRBV5-4
TGTGCCAGCTCACCCGCGACTAGCGCCTACACAGATACGCAGTATTTT	CASSPATSAYTDTQYF	-	TRBJ2-3	TRBD2	TRBV18
TGTGCCTGGATTGAGACACCGACTGAAGCTTTCTTT	CAWIETPTEAFF	few	TRBJ1-1	-	TRBV30
TGTGCCAGCAGCGTAGCTGGGCGGGAGAGGACTGAAGCTTTCTTT	CASSVAGRERTEAFF	-	TRBJ1-1	-	TRBV9